This TCR beta chain was observed in a study of tumor-infiltrating lymphocytes in primary liver carcinoma. In the study overall: Tumor staging was T1-T3 N0M0; sizes spanned roughly 4.2 to 10 cm across. Study-level findings and limits: Unsorted bulk processing meant the study did not compare CD4+ and CD8+ repertoires. In tumor-adjacent and tumor-blood pairs, overlap was lower than in tumor region pairs. A significantly higher top-250-clone fraction was recorded for tumors than for blood (p = 0.039).

Unsorted whole blood supplied the RNA, and germline DNA was extracted too. Details on this clonotype: Its antigen remains unidentified. One end of the junction varies from germline; a read error may be responsible.

CDR1 is SQVTM and CDR2 is ANQGSEA in the germline V gene. This CDR3 contains 13 residues. The researchers produced TCR beta cDNA from around 0.5 ug total RNA with a constant-region primer. TCR beta libraries came from three nested multiplex PCR rounds using slightly modified ARM-PCR. Rounds one and two of PCR, each of roughly 10 cycles, were primed with TRBV1-TRBV30 forward primers and a C-beta reverse primer. TCRdb itself ran the multiplex PCR reads through MiXCR, one entry per CDR3 protein. This repertoire shows about 200,000 distinct CDR3 sequences, 65% found once; its top ten account for around 7.1%.

This receptor was identified in a woman aged 55-70 years with primary liver carcinoma and hepatitis B virus infection. Source material: peripheral blood. The V gene is TRBV29-1, the J gene TRBJ2-3; tentatively, D is TRBD1 or TRBD2 (5 bases each). Written as DNA, the CDR3 is TGTAGCGTTGACAGCAGACACACAGATACGCAGTATTTT. This codes for CSVDSRHTDTQYF.